Listed below are T cell receptor beta chains from one sample, sequenced in a study of blood T cell repertoires in COVID-19. Produced via immunoSEQ multiplex PCR; TCRdb's table is partial and in-frame only. Here the sample spans around 160,000 clones, more than 75% being singletons. The sequenced sample was peripheral blood. The receptors here all came from a man aged 60-69 years with active or convalescent COVID-19. The CDR3 runs from the conserved cysteine through the conserved F or W. D genes are given only for firm matches. Not every row has a clone size; where given, it reads once, few, many or a size class.

j_call: TRBJ1-5
d_call: TRBD1
clone_size: NA
v_call: TRBV2
cdr3_nt: TGTGCCAGCAGTGATGCAGGGGGATATAGCAATCAGCCCCAGCATTTT
cdr3_aa: CASSDAGGYSNQPQHF

j_call: TRBJ2-5
d_call: NA
clone_size: NA
v_call: TRBV18
cdr3_nt: TGTGCCAGCTCACCACCGAACAGGGTGTTGGAGACCCAGTACTTC
cdr3_aa: CASSPPNRVLETQYF

j_call: TRBJ1-1
d_call: TRBD1
clone_size: few
v_call: TRBV4-1
cdr3_nt: TGCGCCAGCAGCCCACTGCACCTCGGACAGGCGAACACTGAAGCTTTCTTT
cdr3_aa: CASSPLHLGQANTEAFF

j_call: TRBJ2-3
d_call: TRBD2
clone_size: NA
v_call: TRBV7-3
cdr3_nt: TGTGCCAGCAGCCATGGGGGGGTAGATACGCAGTATTTT
cdr3_aa: CASSHGGVDTQYF

j_call: TRBJ2-7
d_call: TRBD2
clone_size: NA
v_call: TRBV5-1
cdr3_nt: TGCGCCAGCAGGAAGGCTAGCGGGACCTCCTACGAGCAGTACTTC
cdr3_aa: CASRKASGTSYEQYF

j_call: TRBJ2-2
d_call: TRBD1
clone_size: few
v_call: TRBV4-2
cdr3_nt: TGTGCCAGCAGCCCCCTGGGGGACAGGGCCCCCCGCCCCGGCACCGGGGAGCTGTTTTTT
cdr3_aa: CASSPLGDRAPRPGTGELFF

j_call: TRBJ2-5
d_call: TRBD2
clone_size: few
v_call: TRBV10-2
cdr3_nt: TGCGCCAGCAGCCGCGGGAGACAAGAGACCCAGTACTTC
cdr3_aa: CASSRGRQETQYF

j_call: TRBJ2-7
d_call: TRBD2
clone_size: NA
v_call: TRBV6-5
cdr3_nt: TGTGCCAGCACCAGTAGCGGGGACCGGCGGTACGAGCAGTACTTC
cdr3_aa: CASTSSGDRRYEQYF

j_call: TRBJ2-7
d_call: TRBD2
clone_size: once
v_call: TRBV5-1
cdr3_nt: TGCGCCAGCAGCTGGGGGCTAGCGGGAGCGACCTACGAGCAGTACTTC
cdr3_aa: CASSWGLAGATYEQYF

j_call: TRBJ2-5
d_call: TRBD1
clone_size: NA
v_call: TRBV19
cdr3_nt: TGTGCCAGTAGTATTGGACAGGGCAGGACCCAGTACTTC
cdr3_aa: CASSIGQGRTQYF

j_call: TRBJ2-7
d_call: NA
clone_size: few
v_call: TRBV28
cdr3_nt: TGTGCCAGCGGCCCACAGGGAACCTACGAGCAGTACTTC
cdr3_aa: CASGPQGTYEQYF

j_call: TRBJ1-2
d_call: TRBD1
clone_size: NA
v_call: TRBV5-4
cdr3_nt: TGTGCCAGCAGCCCAGACAGGGACTATGGCTACACCTTC
cdr3_aa: CASSPDRDYGYTF

j_call: TRBJ2-2
d_call: NA
clone_size: NA
v_call: TRBV6-5
cdr3_nt: TGTGCCAGCCTAGACTTTCAGAACACCGGGGAGCTGTTTTTT
cdr3_aa: CASLDFQNTGELFF